This TCR beta chain was recorded in a study of radiation and T cells in renal cell carcinoma. Study observations and caveats: In nephrectomy-only tumors, top 100 clonotypes averaged roughly 43%, versus around 50% irradiated.

Clones were read by immunoSEQ multiplex PCR, and TCRdb kept only the in-frame ones, dropping some. Among some 10,000 clones, roughly 60% were seen once, and the ten largest hold about a sixth. This CDR3 has 14 amino acids. Trimming removed 5 bases from V and 6 bases from J; junction bases left unmatched: 10. From germline, CDR1 is SGHNT and CDR2 YYREEE (reference sequence). Specified treatment: 15 Gy SBRT to primary tumor, nephrectomy 4 weeks later. Nephrectomy followed 15 Gy stereotactic body radiation by 4 weeks. This clone has just one count. Its target is not known. This clonotype originated in a woman between 50 and 59 years old with renal cell carcinoma. The rearrangement uses TRBV5-4 and TRBJ1-1, with TRBD1 matching 7 bases. The sample in question was tumor tissue, obtained from a patient whose treatment included radiotherapy and nephrectomy. CDR3 sequence reads: CASRRDRASSEAFF. In nucleotides, the CDR3 is TGTGCCAGCAGGCGAGACAGGGCCTCGTCTGAAGCTTTCTTT.